These 4 T cell receptor beta chains originate from one sample sequenced in a study of shared clonotypes between healthy human individuals. Assay: immunoSEQ multiplex PCR; the TCRdb copy retains only in-frame clones and omits some. Here the sample spans about 980,000 clones, over 75% being singletons. The sample taken for sequencing was memory CD4+ T cells sorted from blood. Noted subset: CD45RA-negative fraction. These receptors were taken from a man aged 18 to 29 in good health.

The chain links TRBV7-2 to TRBJ2-4; TRBD2 matches at 7 bases. The CDR3 is 13 residues long. The J segment lost 4 bases and the V segment lost 5 bases, leaving 2 bases of the junction unmatched. Germline V gene data show CDR1 as SGHTA and CDR2 as FQGNSA. CDR3 bases: TGTGCCAGCAGCACCGGGGGGAAAAACATTCAGTACTTC. Its protein is CASSTGGKNIQYF.

The chain joins TRBV5-4 to TRBJ2-1, with TRBD2 matching 8 bases. V shed 6 bases, J shed 11 bases, and the junction held 22 bases outside the gene matches. The CDR3 consists of 17 residues. The germline CDR1 and CDR2 sequences are SGHNT and YYREEE (reference sequence). DNA of the CDR3: TGTGCCAGCATCCCCCTCCCCACCGGGACTAGAACCGACCAGCAGTTCTTC. It is translated as CASIPLPTGTRTDQQFF.

The J gene is TRBJ1-2, the V gene TRBV27; tentative D call: TRBD1 (6 bases). Germline V gene lookup returns CDR1 MNHEY and CDR2 SMNVEV (reference sequence). V was shortened by 4 bases and J by 4 bases, with 10 bases between the two germline ends. This CDR3 is built from 13 residues. CDR3 nucleotide sequence: TGTGCCAGCAGTTACAGGGCCACCTATGGCTACACCTTC. Translating it yields CASSYRATYGYTF.

The chain recombines TRBV6-1 with TRBJ1-2; 9 bases map to TRBD1. V trimming: 4 bases; J trimming: 7 bases; junction bases outside the gene matches: 10. Germline V gene sequence: CDR1 MNHNS, CDR2 SASEGT. This CDR3 comprises 15 residues. CDR3 in DNA: TGTGCCAGCAGTGCAGGACAGGGGTCGTTGGGTGGCTACACCTTC. Amino acid sequence: CASSAGQGSLGGYTF.